This TCR beta chain emerged from a study of shared T cell receptors in the human thymus. Repertoires were generated with immunoSEQ multiplex PCR, while TCRdb's copy carries only in-frame clones and drops some. The sample has 500,000 to 750,000 clones; approximately 88% are singletons. The CDR3 consists of 13 residues. CDR1 is MGHDK, CDR2 SYGVNS, per germline. Trimming pared 1 base from V and 3 bases from J, leaving 7 bases between. In addition, the sample was reused for a study of human thymus T cells. From that paper: During corrective heart surgery, resections were taken, and the thymus tissue came from them.

Sequencing was performed on thymocytes. The source of this sequence is a boy in the first two years of life with a congenital heart defect. The chain links TRBV25-1 to TRBJ2-7; D is perhaps TRBD2 (5 bases). CDR3 DNA: TGTGCCAGCAGTGAATCGGGGAGCTACGAGCAGTACTTC. Protein product: CASSESGSYEQYF.